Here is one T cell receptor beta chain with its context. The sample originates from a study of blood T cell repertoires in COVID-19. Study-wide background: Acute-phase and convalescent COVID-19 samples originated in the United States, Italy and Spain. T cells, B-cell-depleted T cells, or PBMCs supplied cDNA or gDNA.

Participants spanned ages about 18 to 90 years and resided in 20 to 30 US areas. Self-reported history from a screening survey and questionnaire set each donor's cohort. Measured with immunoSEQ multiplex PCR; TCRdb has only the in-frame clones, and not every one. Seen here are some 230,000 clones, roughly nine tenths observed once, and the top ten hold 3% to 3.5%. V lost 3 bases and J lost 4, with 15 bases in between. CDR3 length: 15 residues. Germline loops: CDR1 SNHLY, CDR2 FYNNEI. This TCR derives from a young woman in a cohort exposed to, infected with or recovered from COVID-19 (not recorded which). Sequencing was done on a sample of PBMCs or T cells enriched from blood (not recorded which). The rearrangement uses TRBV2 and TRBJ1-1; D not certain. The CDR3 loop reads CASSDAPPGGTEAFF. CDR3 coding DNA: TGTGCCAGCAGTGACGCGCCACCCGGTGGCACTGAAGCTTTCTTT.